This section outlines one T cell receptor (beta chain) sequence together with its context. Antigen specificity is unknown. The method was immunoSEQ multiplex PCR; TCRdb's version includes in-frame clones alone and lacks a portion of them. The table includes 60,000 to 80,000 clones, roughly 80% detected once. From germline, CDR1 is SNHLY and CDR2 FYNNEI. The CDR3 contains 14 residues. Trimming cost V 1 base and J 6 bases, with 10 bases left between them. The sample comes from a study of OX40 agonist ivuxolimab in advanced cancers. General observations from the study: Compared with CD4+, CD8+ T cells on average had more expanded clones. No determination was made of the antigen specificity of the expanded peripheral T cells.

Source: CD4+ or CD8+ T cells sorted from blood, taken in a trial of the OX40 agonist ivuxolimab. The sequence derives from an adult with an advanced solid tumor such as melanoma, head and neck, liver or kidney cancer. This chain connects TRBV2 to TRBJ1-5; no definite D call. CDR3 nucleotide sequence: TGTGCCAGCAGTGAAGGAAGTGGAGGTCAGCCCCAGCATTTT. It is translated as CASSEGSGGQPQHF. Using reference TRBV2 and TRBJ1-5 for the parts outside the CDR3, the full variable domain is EPEVTQTPSHQVTQMGQEVILRCVPISNHLYFYWYRQILGQKVEFLVSFYNNEISEKSEIFDDQFSVERPDGSNFTLKIRSTKLEDSAMYFCASSEGSGGQPQHFGDGTRLSIL.